The T cell receptor beta chain described here comes from a study of beta chain features in type 1 diabetes. Points from the study as a whole: Across all four CD4+ subsets, people with type 1 diabetes showed modestly shorter TCRB CDR3s. Naive, central memory and Treg TCRB repertoires seemed to resemble each other more closely in patients than they did in healthy donors. Patients and controls would share equally any PCR tilt toward shorter templates.

The authors reverse transcribed all of the isolated RNA, so sequencing captured expressed TCRB transcripts. The protocol was immunoSEQ multiplex PCR, while the TCRdb copy is restricted to in-frame clones and leaves out a portion. The table includes about 120,000 clones, roughly 17% detected once. This clone was picked up a small number of times. The antigen is unknown. This likely reflects a read error, since a far larger clone is one base away. CDR1 and CDR2 (germline): MNHEY, SMNVEV (reference sequence). Trimming took 6 bases from V and 5 from J, leaving 20 bases between them. This CDR3 region has 15 residues.

The source is a man aged 18 to 35 with type 1 diabetes. The sample taken for sequencing was central memory CD4+ T cells from blood. This chain connects TRBV27 to TRBJ2-7; the D gene is possibly TRBD1 (5 bases). The CDR3 here is CASRHSRQGVHEQYF. Written as DNA, the CDR3 is TGTGCCAGCAGGCACTCCCGCCAGGGTGTCCACGAGCAGTACTTC.